The 6 T cell receptor beta chains below all came from one sample that was sequenced in a study of siplizumab effects on memory and regulatory T cells. The table came from immunoSEQ multiplex PCR; TCRdb's copy has only in-frame clones and leaves some out. This repertoire shows about 100,000 clones, about 94% found once; its top ten account for 1% to 1.5%. The sample taken for sequencing was non-Treg CD4+ T cells sorted from blood. The origin of the receptors is a human donor in good health.

In regard to this clone: At one end the junction does not follow the germline gene, possibly because of a read error. The chain has TRBV6-5 and TRBJ2-7; D might be TRBD2 (5 bases). This CDR3 has 12 residues. Germline values: CDR1 MNHEY, CDR2 SVGAGI. The CDR3 is CASSGSLASKTF. CDR3 sequence (DNA): TGTGCCAGCAGTGGAAGCCTAGCATCTAAGACCTTC.

This clone was detected once. The chain employs TRBV6-1 and TRBJ2-5, with 7 bases fitting TRBD1. The CDR3 consists of 14 residues. The V gene's germline CDR1 is MNHNS and CDR2 SASEGT. The V and J ends lost 3 bases and 3 bases, in that order; junction bases with no gene match: 4. As DNA, the CDR3 is TGTGCCAGCAGTGACTCGGGACAGAAAGAGACCCAGTACTTC. Translation gives CASSDSGQKETQYF.

Details on this clone: The sample contains more than one DNA sequence encoding this CDR3. The chain links TRBV29-1 to TRBJ2-7; 9 bases line up with TRBD2. Unmatched junction bases numbered 6, after V lost 6 bases and J lost 6 bases. CDR3 length equals 12 residues. Germline V gene lookup returns CDR1 SQVTM and CDR2 ANQGSEA. The CDR3 DNA sequence: TGCAGCGTCTGGGGACTAGCCAGCGAGCAGTACTTC. Amino acids: CSVWGLASEQYF.

The chain is built from TRBV10-1 and TRBJ2-4, with D perhaps assigned TRBD1 or TRBD2 (6 bases each). Trimming removed 0 bases at V and 6 bases at J, with 12 bases between. Germline values: CDR1 WNHNN, CDR2 SYGVQD (reference sequence). This CDR3 has 15 residues. CDR3 DNA sequence: TGCGCCAGCAGTGAGTCGATCGGGGGCGGAAACATTCAGTACTTC. Protein product: CASSESIGGGNIQYF.

The rearrangement joins TRBV11-3 to TRBJ2-5; TRBD2 agrees at 8 bases. In germline, CDR1 is SGHNT, CDR2 YENEEA. The CDR3 loop spans 15 amino acids. Trimming took 1 base from V and 4 from J; bases not matched to a gene: 5. The CDR3 DNA reads as TGTGCCAGCAGCTTAGTCGGGAGGGCCGGAGAGACCCAGTACTTC. It encodes CASSLVGRAGETQYF. Drawing the rest from reference TRBV11-3 and TRBJ2-5, the complete variable domain is EAGVVQSPRYKIIEKKQPVAFWCNPISGHNTLYWYLQNLGQGPELLIRYENEEAVDDSQLPKDRFSAERLKGVDSTLKIQPAELGDSAVYLCASSLVGRAGETQYFGPGTRLLVL.

V is TRBV21-1 and J is TRBJ2-3. TRBV21-1 is a known pseudogene. The CDR3 consists of 18 residues. The CDR3 protein is CASSPRWGRWARTDTQYF. CDR3 nucleotides: TGTGCCAGCAGCCCAAGATGGGGAAGGTGGGCCCGGACAGATACGCAGTATTTT.